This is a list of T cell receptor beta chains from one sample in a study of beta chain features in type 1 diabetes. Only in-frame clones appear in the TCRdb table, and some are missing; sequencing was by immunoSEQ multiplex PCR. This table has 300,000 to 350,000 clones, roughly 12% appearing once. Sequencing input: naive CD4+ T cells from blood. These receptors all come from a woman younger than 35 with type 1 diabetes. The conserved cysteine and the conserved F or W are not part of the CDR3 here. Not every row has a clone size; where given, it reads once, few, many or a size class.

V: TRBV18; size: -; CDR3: ASSPQRERGTDTQY
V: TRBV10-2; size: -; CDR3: ASMGSGQY
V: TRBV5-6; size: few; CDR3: ASQLIGRDSEQY
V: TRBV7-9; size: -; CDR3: ASSFGPDYGYT
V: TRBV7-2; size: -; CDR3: ASSLVRGSSYEQY
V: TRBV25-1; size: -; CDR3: ASSESGSTDTQY
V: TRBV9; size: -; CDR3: ASSAPAGGTDTQY
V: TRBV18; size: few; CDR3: ASSPSRGPYSNQPQH
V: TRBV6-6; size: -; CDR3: ASSYDRVTTEAF
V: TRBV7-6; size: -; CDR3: ASSFSGGSYNEQF